This T cell receptor beta chain came from a study of T cells in tuberculosis. Comment on this clone: The antigen is undetermined.

The V and J ends lost 5 bases and 1 base respectively, with 15 bases between them. The length of the CDR3 is 15 residues. CDR1 and CDR2 (germline): PRHDT, FYEKMQ (reference sequence). TCRdb keeps only in-frame clones here, not all; method: immunoSEQ multiplex PCR. Seen here are 30,000 to 45,000 clones, about 94% observed once, and the top ten hold around 10%. Whole-study findings and limits: Cases with active tuberculosis were adults, while controls were adolescents. Active tuberculosis TCR-alpha repertoires lay closer to GMM-specific TCRs than IGRA-negative controls, suggesting clonal expansion.

Adolescents were screened for latent TB by skin test and IGRA. Unsorted cryopreserved PBMC were sequenced, averaging roughly 100,000 T cells per clinical donor. The chain couples TRBV13 to TRBJ2-7; D is perhaps TRBD2 (5 bases). The sequence came from a donor aged 5-35 years with latent tuberculosis or without tuberculosis infection. Some clones in this sample may be carry-over from other donors' samples. The sequencing input was PBMCs. The CDR3 loop reads CASSPQGRTSYEQYF. In DNA, the CDR3 is TGTGCCAGCAGCCCCCAAGGTCGGACTTCCTACGAGCAGTACTTC.